This TCR beta chain was identified in a study of shared clonotypes between healthy human individuals. The germline V gene has CDR1 SGHAT and CDR2 FQNNGV. Trimming removed 2 bases from V and 2 bases from J, with 12 bases in between. This CDR3 has 15 amino acids. Positively selected for CCR7, the CD45RO-negative cells used as naive CD8 cells excluded terminally differentiated effector memory CD45RA+ cells. The table came from immunoSEQ multiplex PCR; TCRdb's copy has only in-frame clones and leaves some out. In the table there are about 2.1 million clones, 93% of which are singletons. The clonotype was recovered from a man younger than 30 in good health. Some clones in this sample may be carry-over from other donors' samples. The genes are TRBV11-2 and TRBJ1-1; weak D call: TRBD1 (6 bases). Sample: naive CD8+ T cells from PBMCs. As DNA, the CDR3 is TGTGCCAGCAGCTTAACCGGGGGGGGCAACACTGAAGCTTTCTTT. Its translation: CASSLTGGGNTEAFF. Filled out from reference TRBV11-2 and TRBJ1-1, the complete variable domain reads EAGVAQSPRYKIIEKRQSVAFWCNPISGHATLYWYQQILGQGPKLLIQFQNNGVVDDSQLPKDRFSAERLKGVDSTLKIQPAKLEDSAVYLCASSLTGGGNTEAFFGQGTRLTVV.